The T cell receptor (beta chain) described here comes from a study of control samples from healthy donors and cancer patients. The germline V and J ends were trimmed by 5 bases and 7 bases, with 12 bases remaining between them. The CDR3 sequence is 14 residues long. The germline V gene has CDR1 SGHVS and CDR2 FQNEAQ. Produced via immunoSEQ multiplex PCR; TCRdb's table is partial and in-frame only. Here the sample spans about 180,000 clones, 90% being singletons. This TCR derives from a woman aged 45-65 years in good health. The rearrangement links TRBV7-8 to TRBJ1-6; no definite D call. Sequencing was performed on blood. This CDR3 is CASSKRVGNSPLHF. CDR3 sequence (DNA): TGTGCCAGCAGCAAGAGGGTAGGGAATTCACCCCTCCACTTT. Filled out from reference TRBV7-8 and TRBJ1-6, the complete variable domain reads GAGVSQSPRYKVAKRGQDVALRCDPISGHVSLFWYQQALGQGPEFLTYFQNEAQLDKSGLPSDRFFAERPEGSVSTLKIQRTQQEDSAVYLCASSKRVGNSPLHFGNGTRLTVT.